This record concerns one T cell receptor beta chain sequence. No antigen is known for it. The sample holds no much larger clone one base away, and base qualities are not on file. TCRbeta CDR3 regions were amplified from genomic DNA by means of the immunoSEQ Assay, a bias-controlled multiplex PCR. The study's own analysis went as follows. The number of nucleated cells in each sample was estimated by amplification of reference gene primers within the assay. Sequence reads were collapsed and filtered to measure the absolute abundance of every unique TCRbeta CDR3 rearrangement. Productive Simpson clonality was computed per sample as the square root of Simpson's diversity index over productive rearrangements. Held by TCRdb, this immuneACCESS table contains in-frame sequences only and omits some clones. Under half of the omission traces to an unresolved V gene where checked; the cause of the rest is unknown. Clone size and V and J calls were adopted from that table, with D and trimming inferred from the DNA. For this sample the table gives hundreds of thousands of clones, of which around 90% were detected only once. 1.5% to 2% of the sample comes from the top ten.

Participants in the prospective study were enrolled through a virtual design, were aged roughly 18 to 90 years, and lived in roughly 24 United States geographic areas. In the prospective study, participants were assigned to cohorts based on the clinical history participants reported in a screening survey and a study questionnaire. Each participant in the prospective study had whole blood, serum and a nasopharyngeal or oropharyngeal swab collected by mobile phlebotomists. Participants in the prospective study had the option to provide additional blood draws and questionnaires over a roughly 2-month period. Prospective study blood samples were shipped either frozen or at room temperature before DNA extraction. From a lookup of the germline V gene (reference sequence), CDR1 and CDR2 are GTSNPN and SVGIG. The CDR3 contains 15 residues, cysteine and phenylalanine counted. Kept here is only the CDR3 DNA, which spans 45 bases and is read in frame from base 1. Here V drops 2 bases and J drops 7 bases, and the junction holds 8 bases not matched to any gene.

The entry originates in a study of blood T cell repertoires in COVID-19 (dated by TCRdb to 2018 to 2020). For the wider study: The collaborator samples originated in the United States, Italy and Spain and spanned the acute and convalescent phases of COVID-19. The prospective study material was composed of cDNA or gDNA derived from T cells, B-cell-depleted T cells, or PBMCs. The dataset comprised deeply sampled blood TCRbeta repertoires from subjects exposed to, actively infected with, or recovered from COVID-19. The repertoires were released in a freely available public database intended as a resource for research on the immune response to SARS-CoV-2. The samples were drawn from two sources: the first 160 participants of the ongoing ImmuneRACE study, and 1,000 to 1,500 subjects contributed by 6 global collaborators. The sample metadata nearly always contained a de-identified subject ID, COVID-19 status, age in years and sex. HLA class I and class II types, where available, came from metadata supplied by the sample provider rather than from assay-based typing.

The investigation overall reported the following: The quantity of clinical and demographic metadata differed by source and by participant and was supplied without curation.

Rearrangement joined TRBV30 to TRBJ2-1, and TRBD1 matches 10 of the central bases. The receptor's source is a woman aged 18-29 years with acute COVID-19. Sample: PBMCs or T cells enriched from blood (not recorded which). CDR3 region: CAWSSGQGGRNEQFF. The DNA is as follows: TGTGCCTGGAGTTCAGGACAGGGGGGGAGGAATGAGCAGTTCTTC.